Below, 23 T cell receptor beta chains from the same sample are listed, as sequenced in a study of CXCR3-negative and CXCR3-positive naive CD8 T cells. 5' RACE that incorporated UMI labels was used to prepare the TRB cDNA libraries. TCRdb reanalyzed the 5' RACE reads and collapses them to one entry per CDR3 protein, without DNA. The sample table includes roughly 24,000 distinct CDR3 sequences. Sequenced sample: memory CD8+ T cells from blood. All receptors come from a human donor in good health. Some clones in this sample may be carry-over from other donors' samples.

This clonotype is classed as medium-sized by frequency. The chain couples TRBV6-1 to TRBJ2-1; no DNA is available, so the TRBD1 call from TCRdb remains unchecked. This CDR3 is built from 14 residues. From germline, CDR1 is MNHNS and CDR2 SASEGT. The CDR3 here is CASSAGQGPDEQFF.

This chain connects TRBV20-1 to TRBJ2-7; TCRdb proposes TRBD1, but this gene call is untestable without DNA. The CDR3 contains 16 residues. CDR1 is DFQATT, CDR2 SNEGSKA, per germline (reference sequence). CDR3 loop: CSARDRPGSSSYEQYF.

Here the CDR3 reads CASSLLNEQFF. The rearrangement uses TRBV7-9 and TRBJ2-1. This CDR3 has 11 amino acids. CDR1 is SEHNR and CDR2 is FQNEAQ in the germline V gene (reference sequence).

This chain joins TRBV10-1 and TRBJ1-1; with no DNA, the TCRdb D assignment of TRBD1 cannot be verified. The germline CDR1 and CDR2 sequences are WNHNN and SYGVQD (reference sequence). The CDR3 consists of 12 residues. CDR3 sequence reads: CASSAGGTEAFF.

This chain joins TRBV7-9 and TRBJ2-7; the D call of TRBD1 rests on TCRdb alone, since no DNA is present to check it. The germline V gene has CDR1 SEHNR and CDR2 FQNEAQ (reference sequence). The CDR3 totals 13 residues. CDR3 protein: CASSRSGTYEQYF.

The chain employs TRBV4-1 and TRBJ1-1; TCRdb's D gene call, TRBD1, goes unchecked for lack of DNA. This CDR3 comprises 15 residues. The V gene's germline CDR1 is MGHRA and CDR2 YSYEKL. This CDR3 is CASSQEGPGGPEAFF.

V is TRBV2 and J is TRBJ2-1; TCRdb designates TRBD2, a call that cannot be tested without DNA. Germline CDR1 and CDR2: SNHLY and FYNNEI. The CDR3 has 16 residues. The CDR3 region is CASSGLAGRRPNEQFF.

Here the CDR3 reads CAITEVINNEQFF. The chain combines TRBV7-9 with TRBJ2-1; lacking DNA, the TRBD2 call made by TCRdb goes unchecked. Germline V gene sequence: CDR1 SEHNR, CDR2 FQNEAQ (reference sequence). The CDR3 covers 13 residues.

The chain carries TRBV7-3 and TRBJ2-1; the D call of TRBD1 rests on TCRdb alone, since no DNA is present to check it. The CDR3 loop spans 15 amino acids. Looked up from germline, CDR1 is SGHTA and CDR2 is FQGTGA. CDR3 sequence: CASSPRQASRDEQFF.

The chain's CDR3 is CASSPDGMNTEAFF. This chain uses TRBV7-9 with TRBJ1-1. The CDR3 contains 14 residues. Germline-derived CDR1 and CDR2 are SEHNR and FQNEAQ (reference sequence). Together with reference TRBV7-9 and TRBJ1-1, the CDR3 gives the full variable domain: DTGVSQNPRHKITKRGQNVTFRCDPISEHNRLYWYRQTLGQGPEFLTYFQNEAQLEKSRLLSDRFSAERPKGSFSTLEIQRTEQGDSAMYLCASSPDGMNTEAFFGQGTRLTVV.

The rearrangement uses TRBV11-2 and TRBJ2-5. CDR1 SGHAT and CDR2 FQNNGV come from the germline V gene. The CDR3 length is 15 residues. The CDR3 protein is CASSLGDRAQETQYF.

The chain couples TRBV5-6 to TRBJ2-1. CDR1 and CDR2 from the germline V gene are SGHDT and YYEEEE. The CDR3 is made up of 15 amino acids. Here the CDR3 reads CASSFGFSSYNEQFF.

The genes are TRBV29-1 and TRBJ2-1. Germline V CDR1 and CDR2: SQVTM, ANQGSEA. This CDR3 region has 14 residues. CDR3 region: CSVFFGRSENEQFF.

J is TRBJ2-3 and V is TRBV29-1; TCRdb's D call of TRBD2 is untestable without DNA. There are 14 residues in the CDR3. Germline CDR1 and CDR2: SQVTM and ANQGSEA. CDR3: CSGGLAGNTDTQYF.

The CDR3 sequence: CASSPPGDGNQPQHF. This sequence joins TRBV28 and TRBJ1-5; checking the TCRdb D call of TRBD1 is not possible without DNA. Per the germline V gene, CDR1 is MDHEN and CDR2 is SYDVKM. The CDR3 sequence is 15 residues long.

This sequence joins TRBV6-2 or TRBV6-3 and TRBJ2-7; there is no DNA to check the TCRdb D call of TRBD2. The V gene's germline CDR1 is MNHEY and CDR2 SVGEGT. The CDR3 covers 14 residues. The CDR3: CASSYSSEGYEQYF.

In terms of frequency, this clonotype is large. This rearrangement joins TRBV6-4 to TRBJ2-1; TCRdb's D call, TRBD1, is unchecked because there is no DNA. The CDR3 is 14 residues long. Per germline, CDR1 MRHNA and CDR2 SNTAGT. CDR3 loop: CASSDGGANNEQFF.

V is TRBV6-5 and J is TRBJ2-5; TCRdb gives TRBD1 as the D gene, but with no DNA this cannot be confirmed. This CDR3 region has 19 residues. Germline CDR1 reads MNHEY; CDR2 reads SVGAGI. CDR3 loop: CASSSRTGDPLSSRETQYF.

This sequence joins TRBV4-3 and TRBJ2-6; TCRdb picks TRBD2, but there is no DNA to check that call. Germline-derived CDR1 and CDR2 are LGHNA and YSLEER. This CDR3 has 18 amino acids. CDR3 sequence: CASSLSSGGPTGANVLTF.

The V gene is TRBV29-1, the J gene TRBJ2-1; checking the TCRdb D call of TRBD2 is not possible without DNA. In germline, CDR1 is SQVTM, CDR2 ANQGSEA. The length of the CDR3 is 18 residues. CDR3 in amino acids: CSVGPSLLRTSVVIEQFF.

The chain is built from TRBV11-2 and TRBJ2-5; TCRdb outputs TRBD2, but without DNA this stays unchecked. This CDR3 is built from 16 residues. Per the germline V gene, CDR1 is SGHAT and CDR2 is FQNNGV. CDR3 amino acids: CASSLGGGGAQETQYF.

The genes are TRBV4-2 and TRBJ2-5; the D gene TCRdb calls, TRBD1, cannot be checked with no DNA. This CDR3 region has 15 residues. Germline V gives CDR1 LGHNA, CDR2 YNFKEQ. The CDR3 sequence: CASSQDRGTVETQYF.

This clonotype is labeled medium-sized based on frequency. This chain connects TRBV4-3 to TRBJ1-2; checking the TCRdb D call of TRBD1 is not possible without DNA. CDR1 is LGHNA, CDR2 YSLEER, per germline. The length of the CDR3 is 15 residues. The CDR3 sequence is CASSQESGMNYGYTF.